The 26 T cell receptor beta chains presented below share a single source sample, sequenced in a study of long-term antiretroviral therapy in people with HIV. Samples were assayed with immunoSEQ v3.0 at survey level. Here immunoSEQ multiplex PCR was the method, and the copy in TCRdb shows in-frame clones only, minus some. Of approximately 21,000 clones listed, roughly three quarters are singletons. The specimen comprised unsorted PBMCs, sampled 0.5 years before starting antiretroviral therapy. The receptors shown here come from a man aged 18-30 years with HIV.

J is TRBJ2-3 and V is TRBV25-1, with 7 bases lining up with TRBD2. The ends lost 0 bases at V and 0 bases at J; junction bases unmatched: 3. Germline V CDR1 and CDR2: MGHDK, SYGVNS. The CDR3 extends over 16 amino acids. CDR3 protein: CASSEYPAGSTDTQYF. The CDR3 DNA reads TGTGCCAGCAGTGAATATCCAGCGGGGAGCACAGATACGCAGTATTTT.

The chain has TRBV18 and TRBJ1-5, with D maybe TRBD1 (6 bases). Trimming pared 3 bases from V and 6 bases from J, leaving 18 bases between. The germline V gene encodes CDR1 KGHSH and CDR2 LQKENI. The CDR3 spans 16 residues. As DNA, the CDR3 is TGTGCCAGCTCACCGGGGGCAGGCACTGTCCCTCAGCCCCAGCATTTT. Translated, it gives CASSPGAGTVPQPQHF.

The V gene is TRBV19, the J gene TRBJ1-5, with TRBD1 as a possible D gene (5 bases). Trimming stripped 7 bases from V and 7 bases from J, with 11 bases between. The CDR3 totals 12 residues. The V gene's germline CDR1 is LNHDA and CDR2 SQIVND (reference sequence). For the CDR3, the DNA is TGTGCCAGTAAGAAGGGGAACCAGCCCCAGCATTTT. It encodes CASKKGNQPQHF.

The chain recombines TRBV12-5 with TRBJ2-1, with 12 bases that match TRBD2. V lost 5 bases and J lost 2; bases outside the gene matches: 4. CDR1 is LGHNT and CDR2 is FRNRAP in the germline V gene. This CDR3 spans 16 amino acids. The CDR3, as DNA: TGTGCTAGTGGTCTTTCTAGCGGGGGGGCCTACAATGAGCAGTTCTTC. Encoded protein: CASGLSSGGAYNEQFF.

This clone was observed a single time. The V call is TRBV29-1, the J call TRBJ2-7, with 7 bases aligning to TRBD2. This CDR3 comprises 10 residues. The ends lost 6 bases at V and 5 bases at J; junction bases unmatched: 1. CDR1 and CDR2 (germline): SQVTM, ANQGSEA. This chain's CDR3 is CSVRGDEQYF. Here the CDR3 DNA reads TGCAGCGTACGGGGGGACGAGCAGTACTTC.

The CDR3 protein is CASSGDRVARGNQPQHF. In nucleotides, the CDR3 is TGTGCCAGCAGCGGAGACAGGGTGGCCAGGGGCAATCAGCCCCAGCATTTT. The J gene is TRBJ1-5, the V gene TRBV7-9, with TRBD1 matching over 7 bases. The CDR3 extends over 17 amino acids. CDR1 and CDR2 from the germline V gene are SEHNR and FQNEAQ (reference sequence). V was pared by 5 bases and J by 2 bases, with 12 bases of the junction left unmatched.

This clone showed up just a few times. The V and J genes are TRBV6-1 and TRBJ1-1; TRBD1 aligns across 8 bases. Germline values: CDR1 MNHNS, CDR2 SASEGT. The trim removed 1 base at V and 7 bases at J, leaving 5 bases unmatched. The CDR3 contains 14 residues. For the CDR3, the DNA is TGTGCCAGCAGTGAAGGCCCAGGGGGCAATGAAGCTTTCTTT. The encoded protein is CASSEGPGGNEAFF.

The rearrangement joins TRBV6-5 to TRBJ2-2; D may be TRBD2 (7 bases). The CDR3 is made up of 15 amino acids. Germline V CDR1 and CDR2: MNHEY, SVGAGI. V dropped 7 bases and J dropped 4 bases, with 16 bases sitting between them. CDR3 bases: TGTGCCAGCACCCCGGGTAGGGGGGGCACCGGGGAGCTGTTTTTT. Protein product: CASTPGRGGTGELFF.

CDR3 sequence (DNA): TGTGCCAGCAGGGACAGGGGGCGACTGTACGAGCAGTACTTC. Amino acids: CASRDRGRLYEQYF. The genes are TRBV27 and TRBJ2-7, with 11 bases that match TRBD1. The CDR3 is 14 amino acids. V dropped 6 bases and J dropped 4; count of bases not matched to a gene: 5. Looked up from germline, CDR1 is MNHEY and CDR2 is SMNVEV (reference sequence).

This rearrangement joins TRBV27 to TRBJ2-2; D not resolved. Germline assignment: CDR1 MNHEY and CDR2 SMNVEV (reference sequence). The CDR3 consists of 11 residues. With 8 bases removed from V and 3 bases from J, the gap between germline ends came to 4 bases. The CDR3 loop is CASGHTGELFF. CDR3 nucleotide sequence: TGTGCCAGCGGTCACACCGGGGAGCTGTTTTTT.

J is TRBJ1-1 and V is TRBV27, with D possibly TRBD1 on 5 matching bases. V was pared by 2 bases and J by 4 bases, with 8 bases between. This CDR3 spans 13 amino acids. Per the germline V gene, CDR1 is MNHEY and CDR2 is SMNVEV (reference sequence). CDR3 loop: CASSLAGGTEAFF. The CDR3 DNA is TGTGCCAGCAGTTTAGCGGGGGGCACTGAAGCTTTCTTT.

The chain carries TRBV4-3 and TRBJ2-7, with 10 bases identical to TRBD2. This CDR3 region has 14 residues. Germline CDR1 LGHNA, CDR2 YSLEER. Unmatched junction bases numbered 4, after V lost 5 bases and J lost 3 bases. The CDR3 nucleotides read TGCGCCAGCAGCTTCGGGACTAGCGACTACGAGCAGTACTTC. Its protein is CASSFGTSDYEQYF.

This clone was detected a few times. The rearrangement uses TRBV6-5 and TRBJ2-7; 8 nucleotides agree with TRBD1. J lost 3 bases, V lost 7 bases, and 8 bases had no gene match. Looked up from germline, CDR1 is MNHEY and CDR2 is SVGAGI. The CDR3 is 14 residues long. The chain's CDR3 is CASTQGAFGYEQYF. CDR3 nucleotides: TGTGCCAGCACCCAGGGGGCTTTCGGCTACGAGCAGTACTTC.

This chain connects TRBV6-5 to TRBJ1-5; D not certain. Trimming stripped 2 bases from V and 0 bases from J, with 8 bases between. CDR1 is MNHEY and CDR2 is SVGAGI in the germline V gene. This CDR3 is built from 15 residues. The CDR3 here is CASSYRADSNQPQHF. CDR3 sequence (DNA): TGTGCCAGCAGTTACCGGGCAGATAGCAATCAGCCCCAGCATTTT.

This chain uses TRBV5-4 with TRBJ1-2, with D possibly being TRBD1 (6 bases). V was cut by 3 bases and J by 3 bases, with 9 bases left in between. This CDR3 spans 13 amino acids. Germline V gene data show CDR1 as SGHNT and CDR2 as YYREEE (reference sequence). In DNA form, the CDR3 reads TGTGCCAGCAGCTCGGACAGCGACTATGGCTACACCTTC. It translates to CASSSDSDYGYTF.

The chain couples TRBV28 to TRBJ1-2; 9 nucleotides line up with TRBD1. There are 13 residues in the CDR3. CDR1 is MDHEN and CDR2 is SYDVKM in the germline V gene. V lost 5 bases, J lost 5 bases, and 3 bases stayed unmatched. Here the CDR3 reads CASSEDRGYGYTF. The CDR3 bases are TGTGCCAGCAGTGAGGACAGGGGATATGGCTACACCTTC.

The rearrangement joins TRBV18 to TRBJ1-2; D is ambiguous. The CDR3 length is 15 residues. With 3 bases removed from V and 4 bases from J, the gap between germline ends came to 15 bases. The germline V gene encodes CDR1 KGHSH and CDR2 LQKENI. CDR3 region: CASSPAQRDPYGYTF. For the CDR3, the DNA is TGTGCCAGCTCACCGGCACAGAGGGATCCCTATGGCTACACCTTC.

The rearrangement links TRBV7-9 to TRBJ2-7, with D possibly matching TRBD1 (6 bases). Trimming removed 5 bases from V and 3 bases from J, with 17 bases in between. Germline lookup yields CDR1 SEHNR and CDR2 FQNEAQ (reference sequence). This CDR3 has 15 residues. The chain's CDR3 is CASSHSKDRGYEQYF. The CDR3 region has the DNA TGTGCCAGCAGCCACAGTAAGGACAGAGGCTACGAGCAGTACTTC.

This clone was seen a single time. The V and J genes are TRBV13 and TRBJ2-7; TRBD1 matches at 10 bases. The CDR3 runs to 16 residues. J lost 5 bases, V lost 4 bases, and 11 bases had no gene match. In germline, CDR1 is PRHDT, CDR2 FYEKMQ (reference sequence). The CDR3 loop reads CASSSSSGTGAHEQYF. The CDR3 DNA reads TGTGCCAGCAGCTCCTCGTCCGGGACAGGGGCCCACGAGCAGTACTTC.

The genes are TRBV12-5 and TRBJ1-2; D is possibly TRBD1 (6 bases). Trimming took off 7 bases at V and 8 bases at J, with 20 bases between the two ends. Germline V lookup: CDR1 LGHNT, CDR2 FRNRAP. This CDR3 is 14 amino acids long. The CDR3 loop reads CASVRGLGAGGYTF. CDR3 nucleotides: TGTGCTAGTGTCAGGGGTTTGGGGGCTGGGGGCTACACCTTC.

This chain uses TRBV6-1 with TRBJ2-5; TRBD2 might be the D (6 bases). Germline-derived CDR1 and CDR2 are MNHNS and SASEGT. V gave up 3 bases and J gave up 2 bases, with 16 bases separating them. CDR3 length: 16 amino acids. The chain's CDR3 is CASSEFGRGLQETQYF. The DNA of the CDR3 is TGTGCCAGCAGTGAGTTTGGGCGGGGTCTTCAAGAGACCCAGTACTTC.

The chain carries TRBV5-6 and TRBJ1-5; no reliable D call. V lost 2 bases to trimming and J lost 3 bases, with 9 bases between them. The CDR3 spans 14 residues. The germline V gene encodes CDR1 SGHDT and CDR2 YYEEEE. CDR3 residues: CASSFKSSNQPQHF. DNA of the CDR3: TGTGCCAGCAGCTTCAAGTCCTCCAATCAGCCCCAGCATTTT.

The chain joins TRBV18 to TRBJ1-2, with D possibly matching TRBD1 (5 bases). The CDR3 is 13 amino acids. Trimming removed 2 bases from V and 6 bases from J, with 10 bases in between. Germline-derived CDR1 and CDR2 are KGHSH and LQKENI. Written as DNA, the CDR3 is TGTGCCAGCTCACCAGGACATGACCATGGCTACACCTTC. This codes for CASSPGHDHGYTF.

There are a few counts of this clone. This chain joins TRBV7-8 and TRBJ1-5; 9 positions agree with TRBD1. CDR1 is SGHVS and CDR2 is FQNEAQ in the germline V gene. With 6 bases clipped from V and 4 bases from J, the junction kept 7 bases outside the gene matches. This CDR3 region has 15 residues. The CDR3 DNA is TGTGCCAGCAGGCCAGGGACAGGGAGGAATCAGCCCCAGCATTTT. Protein: CASRPGTGRNQPQHF.

The chain couples TRBV10-3 to TRBJ2-7; D is perhaps TRBD2 (5 bases). The CDR3 runs to 13 residues. Germline V gene lookup returns CDR1 ENHRY and CDR2 SYGVKD. V dropped 6 bases and J dropped 0 bases, with 9 bases sitting between them. In nucleotides, the CDR3 is TGTGCCATCAGCGGGGATAGCTCCTACGAGCAGTACTTC. Amino acid sequence: CAISGDSSYEQYF.

CDR3 amino acids: CASSLLGQATYEQYF. The CDR3 region has the DNA TGTGCCAGCAGCTTGCTGGGACAGGCGACCTACGAGCAGTACTTC. The rearrangement joins TRBV5-8 to TRBJ2-7; 8 bases are a match to TRBD1. J gave up 2 bases and V 1 base, and 5 bases lay outside the gene matches. The germline CDR1 and CDR2 sequences are SGHTS and YDEGEE. The CDR3 length is 15 residues. Complete variable domain (other parts from reference TRBV5-8 and TRBJ2-7): EAGVTQSPTHLIKTRGQQATLRCSPISGHTSVYWYQQALGLGLQFLLWYDEGEERNRGNFPPRFSGRQFPNYSSELNVNALELEDSALYLCASSLLGQATYEQYFGPGTRLTVT.